These 10 T cell receptor beta chains came from one sample sequenced in a study of PD-L1 blockade in urothelial cancer. Data came from immunoSEQ multiplex PCR; TCRdb stores just in-frame clones and leaves some out. This table holds about 82,000 clones, more than 85% found once. The sequenced sample was PBMCs, obtained around atezolizumab (anti-PD-L1) treatment. The receptor source for this set is a man in his 60s with urothelial cancer.

This clone occurred a few times. The rearrangement joins TRBV2 to TRBJ1-1; TRBD1 agrees at 7 bases. The length of the CDR3 is 14 residues. V trimming: 9 bases; J trimming: 4 bases; junction bases outside the gene matches: 11. Germline V lookup: CDR1 SNHLY, CDR2 FYNNEI. The CDR3 DNA reads as TGTGCCAGTATCTACGACAGGGTAGGCACTGAAGCTTTCTTT. It is translated as CASIYDRVGTEAFF. The variable domain in full, completed from reference TRBV2 and TRBJ1-1, reads EPEVTQTPSHQVTQMGQEVILRCVPISNHLYFYWYRQILGQKVEFLVSFYNNEISEKSEIFDDQFSVERPDGSNFTLKIRSTKLEDSAMYFCASIYDRVGTEAFFGQGTRLTVV.

The chain uses TRBV7-2 and TRBJ1-4; 8 nucleotides match TRBD1. Germline assignment: CDR1 SGHTA and CDR2 FQGNSA. This CDR3 contains 15 residues. J gave up 3 bases and V 4 bases, and 4 bases lay outside the gene matches. The DNA for the CDR3 is TGTGCCAGCAGCTCTCAGACAGGGGCTAATGAAAAACTGTTTTTT. Its translation: CASSSQTGANEKLFF. The variable domain in full, with the rest retrieved from reference TRBV7-2 and TRBJ1-4, is GAGVSQSPSNKVTEKGKDVELRCDPISGHTALYWYRQSLGQGLEFLIYFQGNSAPDKSGLPSDRFSAERTGGSVSTLTIQRTQQEDSAVYLCASSSQTGANEKLFFGSGTQLSVL.

This clone showed up just once. V is TRBV4-3 and J is TRBJ2-7, with 9 positions matching TRBD1. CDR3 length: 14 residues. V shed 6 bases, J shed 6 bases, and the junction held 9 bases outside the gene matches. In germline, CDR1 is LGHNA, CDR2 YSLEER. DNA of the CDR3: TGCGCCAGCAGTCCGGGACAGGGCCGGGGCGAGCAGTACTTC. Its translation: CASSPGQGRGEQYF.

The rearrangement uses TRBV6-5 and TRBJ1-5, with 8 bases identical to TRBD1. Germline-derived CDR1 and CDR2 are MNHEY and SVGAGI. The length of the CDR3 is 14 residues. J lost 9 bases, V lost 1 base, and 5 bases had no gene match. CDR3 bases: TGTGCCAGCAGTTACTACAGGGGGGGACGGCCCCAGCATTTT. It is translated as CASSYYRGGRPQHF.

Comment on this clone: The same CDR3 is also encoded by other DNA sequences in this sample. The gene calls are TRBV5-1 and TRBJ2-5, with 10 bases fitting TRBD2. The length of the CDR3 is 14 residues. CDR1 is SGHRS, CDR2 YFSETQ, per germline. Trimming removed 4 bases from V and 3 bases from J; junction bases left unmatched: 3. The CDR3 protein is CASSLGTSEETQYF. The CDR3 DNA reads TGCGCCAGCAGCCTGGGGACTAGCGAAGAGACCCAGTACTTC.

This clone appeared a single time. The V gene is TRBV2, the J gene TRBJ2-3; D is ambiguous. CDR1 and CDR2 from the germline V gene are SNHLY and FYNNEI. This CDR3 has 15 amino acids. Trimming removed 1 base from V and 3 bases from J, with 11 bases in between. The CDR3 sequence is CASSEGRFTTDTQYF. The CDR3 nucleotides read TGTGCCAGCAGTGAAGGCCGGTTTACTACAGATACGCAGTATTTT.

This chain connects TRBV9 to TRBJ2-3, with 10 bases fitting TRBD2. Trimming took 4 bases from V and 5 from J; bases not matched to a gene: 7. The CDR3 has 15 amino acids. Germline CDR1 is SGDLS and CDR2 is YYNGEE. This CDR3 reads CASSPSSGGRDTQYF. In DNA, the CDR3 is TGTGCCAGCAGCCCTTCTAGCGGGGGCAGAGATACGCAGTATTTT.

The gene calls are TRBV6-5 and TRBJ1-5; a possible D gene is TRBD1 (5 bases). Deletions cut 4 bases from V and 7 bases from J, with 14 bases between. CDR3 length: 14 residues. Germline CDR1 MNHEY, CDR2 SVGAGI. The CDR3 region is CASSSSGLSQPQHF. In DNA, the CDR3 is TGTGCCAGCAGTTCCTCGGGACTATCCCAGCCCCAGCATTTT.

This chain connects TRBV6-5 to TRBJ1-6; D is perhaps TRBD1 (5 bases). This CDR3 is built from 14 residues. Per the germline V gene, CDR1 is MNHEY and CDR2 is SVGAGI. V dropped 2 bases and J dropped 7 bases, with 9 bases sitting between them. The chain's CDR3 is CASSYGSGNSPLHF. CDR3 nucleotide sequence: TGTGCCAGCAGTTACGGTTCAGGGAATTCACCCCTCCACTTT.

V usage is TRBV5-1 and J usage is TRBJ2-2; 7 bases map to TRBD2. The CDR3 totals 16 residues. CDR1 is SGHRS and CDR2 is YFSETQ in the germline V gene. J was trimmed by 2 bases and V by 5 bases; bases with no gene match: 9. Here the CDR3 reads CASSSSGTTNTGELFF. For the CDR3, the DNA is TGCGCCAGCAGTTCATCCGGGACTACCAACACCGGGGAGCTGTTTTTT.